Below are 32 T cell receptor beta chains sequenced from a single sample in a study of blood T cell repertoires in COVID-19 (dated by TCRdb to the early 2020s). Receptor amplification or capture employed the immunoSEQ multiplex PCR assay. Not all clones reach the TCRdb copy of this immuneACCESS table, which keeps in-frame sequences only. Checked studies attribute under half of the gap to unresolved V genes and leave the rest unexplained. Across this sample there are approximately 150,000 clones, with about 83% seen only once. 1.5% to 2% of the sample lies in the top ten. What was sequenced was peripheral blood. The receptors stem from a human donor in a cohort sampled during active COVID-19.

The V gene is TRBV19, the J gene TRBJ1-2; TRBD1 aligns across 7 bases. The germline V gene encodes CDR1 LNHDA and CDR2 SQIVND (reference sequence). With 6 bases clipped from V and 4 bases from J, the junction kept 8 bases outside the gene matches. There are 14 residues in the CDR3. The DNA for the CDR3 is TGTGCCAGTAGCCCAGTCCGGACAGGCTATGGCTACACCTTC. It translates to CASSPVRTGYGYTF.

The CDR3 protein is CASRAGTSGNYIQYF. CDR3 DNA sequence: TGTGCCAGCAGAGCCGGGACTAGCGGGAATTACATTCAGTACTTC. The V gene is TRBV6-5, the J gene TRBJ2-4, with 13 bases that match TRBD2. Germline CDR1 and CDR2: MNHEY and SVGAGI. The CDR3 has 15 residues. The V and J ends lost 6 bases and 8 bases, in that order; junction bases with no gene match: 7.

V usage is TRBV19 and J usage is TRBJ1-5; D is uncertain. The V end lost 5 bases, the J end lost 4 bases, and 18 bases lay between the germline ends. The CDR3 is made up of 16 amino acids. Germline CDR1 is LNHDA and CDR2 is SQIVND (reference sequence). CDR3 DNA sequence: TGTGCCAGTAGTGGGCCGGGGTTGGGTAGAAATCAGCCCCAGCATTTT. This sequence encodes CASSGPGLGRNQPQHF. Full variable domain (rest looked up from reference TRBV19 and TRBJ1-5): DGGITQSPKYLFRKEGQNVTLSCEQNLNHDAMYWYRQDPGQGLRLIYYSQIVNDFQKGDIAEGYSVSREKKESFPLTVTSAQKNPTAFYLCASSGPGLGRNQPQHFGDGTRLSIL.

Here the CDR3 reads CASRRTSGRYNEQFF. The CDR3 nucleotides read TGTGCCAGCAGAAGAACTAGCGGGAGGTACAATGAGCAGTTCTTC. The chain is built from TRBV6-5 and TRBJ2-1, with 12 positions matching TRBD2. Germline V CDR1 and CDR2: MNHEY, SVGAGI. With 6 bases clipped from V and 4 bases from J, the junction kept 4 bases outside the gene matches. The CDR3 is 15 residues long.

The chain has TRBV23-1 and TRBJ2-7, with 7 bases aligning to TRBD1. Being an ORF, TRBV23-1 has a function that is uncertain. Germline trimming cut 10 bases from V and 2 bases from J; bases unmatched to any gene: 11. This CDR3 comprises 14 residues. Here the CDR3 reads CATKKGAQTYEQYF. CDR3 nucleotides: TGCGCCACCAAGAAGGGGGCGCAGACCTACGAGCAGTACTTC.

This sequence joins TRBV6-5 and TRBJ1-1, with D tentatively TRBD1 (5 bases). CDR1 and CDR2 from the germline V gene are MNHEY and SVGAGI. Trimming removed 6 bases from V and 1 base from J, with 9 bases in between. CDR3 length: 13 residues. This chain's CDR3 is CASSETANTEAFF. For the CDR3, the DNA is TGTGCCAGCAGCGAGACAGCGAACACTGAAGCTTTCTTT.

The chain employs TRBV30 and TRBJ2-3; D is ambiguous. The V gene's germline CDR1 is GTSNPN and CDR2 SVGIG (reference sequence). V lost 1 base and J lost 7, with 9 bases in between. The CDR3 consists of 12 residues. CDR3 protein: CAWSAGGNTQYF. DNA for the CDR3: TGTGCCTGGAGTGCCGGCGGAAATACGCAGTATTTT.

The V call is TRBV16, the J call TRBJ2-7; 10 bases are shared with TRBD1. V shed 4 bases and J 7 bases; nucleotides not matched to a gene: 10. The CDR3 length is 15 residues. Germline values: CDR1 KGHSY, CDR2 FQNENV. This CDR3 is CASSPPGTGAEEQYF. CDR3 nucleotides: TGTGCCAGCAGCCCACCCGGGACAGGGGCGGAGGAGCAGTACTTC.

The rearrangement uses TRBV9 and TRBJ2-7, with D hard to call. Germline lookup yields CDR1 SGDLS and CDR2 YYNGEE. The CDR3 extends over 16 amino acids. The V end was cut by 0 bases, the J end by 4 bases, with 17 bases between. The CDR3 spells CASSVGVSQVPYEQYF. In DNA form, the CDR3 reads TGTGCCAGCAGCGTAGGAGTTAGCCAAGTACCTTACGAGCAGTACTTC.

The rearrangement joins TRBV10-2 to TRBJ1-2, with D possibly being TRBD1 (5 bases). V dropped 5 bases and J dropped 8 bases, with 12 bases sitting between them. This CDR3 has 12 amino acids. Germline V CDR1 and CDR2: WSHSY, SAAADI. The CDR3 region is CASSTQGRGYTF. DNA for the CDR3: TGCGCCAGCAGTACCCAGGGCCGGGGCTACACCTTC.

Concerning this clone itself: A much more abundant neighbour one base away suggests this may be a read error. The J gene is TRBJ2-7, the V gene TRBV28, with TRBD2 identical over 10 bases. The germline V gene has CDR1 MDHEN and CDR2 SYDVKM. Trimming cost V 10 bases and J 2 bases; bases outside gene matches: 5. This CDR3 has 13 amino acids. CDR3 in DNA: TGTGCCACCCGTACTAGCGGGACCTACGAGCAGTACTTC. The encoded protein is CATRTSGTYEQYF.

The sample holds a few counts of this clone. This chain uses TRBV30 with TRBJ2-7; 7 nucleotides agree with TRBD2. The CDR3 is 15 amino acids. J gave up 0 bases and V 5 bases, and 10 bases lay outside the gene matches. Germline V CDR1 and CDR2: GTSNPN, SVGIG (reference sequence). Here the CDR3 DNA reads TGTGCCTGGGCTCGAGGGCTAGCGGTCTCCTACGAGCAGTACTTC. Residues: CAWARGLAVSYEQYF. The full variable domain, its missing parts supplied by reference TRBV30 and TRBJ2-7, is SQTIHQWPATLVQPVGSPLSLECTVEGTSNPNLYWYRQAAGRGLQLLFYSVGIGQISSEVPQNLSASRPQDRQFILSSKKLLLSDSGFYLCAWARGLAVSYEQYFGPGTRLTVT.

V and J are TRBV2 and TRBJ2-3; D may be TRBD2 (5 bases). CDR3 length: 12 residues. With 7 bases removed from V and 4 bases from J, the gap between germline ends came to 9 bases. Per germline, CDR1 SNHLY and CDR2 FYNNEI. CDR3 in amino acids: CASKDYADTQYF. The CDR3 DNA reads TGTGCCAGCAAAGACTACGCAGATACGCAGTATTTT.

The chain recombines TRBV3-1 (or the pseudogene TRBV3-2) with TRBJ1-3, with 10 bases lining up with TRBD1. CDR1 is LGHDT, CDR2 YNNKEL, per germline (reference sequence). This CDR3 has 15 residues. Losses at the gene ends were 6 bases for V and 2 bases for J; bases not matched to a gene: 4. The DNA for the CDR3 is TGTGCCAGCAGACTCGGACAGGGGGCTGGAAACACCATATATTTT. Protein: CASRLGQGAGNTIYF.

The rearrangement uses TRBV19 and TRBJ2-1; 8 nucleotides match TRBD2. The V segment lost 6 bases and the J segment 4 bases; nucleotides outside the gene matches: 8. From germline, CDR1 is LNHDA and CDR2 SQIVND (reference sequence). The CDR3 runs to 15 residues. Here the CDR3 DNA reads TGTGCCAGTAGGAGGACTAGCCCCCCTTACAATGAGCAGTTCTTC. Amino acid sequence: CASRRTSPPYNEQFF.

The chain links TRBV5-4 to TRBJ1-6; D is perhaps TRBD1 (5 bases). Trimming removed 4 bases from V and 6 bases from J, with 14 bases in between. The CDR3 covers 15 residues. Germline CDR1 SGHNT, CDR2 YYREEE (reference sequence). The CDR3 nucleotides are TGTGCCAGCAGCCCACAGGTTTCGGTTAATTCACCCCTCCACTTT. Its translation is CASSPQVSVNSPLHF.

The chain carries TRBV30 and TRBJ2-1, with TRBD1 matching over 7 bases. Germline V gene lookup returns CDR1 GTSNPN and CDR2 SVGIG (reference sequence). The CDR3 consists of 12 residues. V was pared by 3 bases and J by 8 bases, with 4 bases of the junction left unmatched. CDR3 nucleotides: TGTGCCTGGAGAAGAGGGGGCGATGAGCAGTTCTTC. Protein sequence: CAWRRGGDEQFF.

The chain employs TRBV11-2 and TRBJ1-5; unclear D gene. CDR1 is SGHAT and CDR2 is FQNNGV in the germline V gene. The CDR3 extends over 16 amino acids. V was pared by 1 base and J by 0 bases, with 10 bases between. CDR3 in amino acids: CASSLGIGYSNQPQHF. As DNA, the CDR3 is TGTGCCAGCAGCTTAGGGATCGGGTATAGCAATCAGCCCCAGCATTTT.

V usage is TRBV9 and J usage is TRBJ2-1; D call uncertain. Germline CDR1 is SGDLS and CDR2 is YYNGEE. The ends were cut back, 0 bases at V and 0 bases at J, with 7 bases in the middle. The CDR3 has 15 amino acids. This CDR3 reads CASSVAGGSYNEQFF. CDR3 sequence (DNA): TGTGCCAGCAGCGTAGCCGGCGGCTCCTACAATGAGCAGTTCTTC.

This clone has only one observation. Other nucleotide sequences in the sample specify the same CDR3. The rearrangement uses TRBV5-1 and TRBJ2-7; D is perhaps TRBD1 (5 bases). The CDR3 totals 15 residues. Trimming took 4 bases from V and 7 from J, leaving 21 bases between them. Germline CDR1 SGHRS, CDR2 YFSETQ. The CDR3 bases are TGCGCCAGCAGCCGAAGTAAGGGGCCCTACGAGGAGCAGTACTTC. Translated, it gives CASSRSKGPYEEQYF.

The genes are TRBV6-5 and TRBJ1-2; 8 positions agree with TRBD1. Germline V gene lookup returns CDR1 MNHEY and CDR2 SVGAGI. Trimming at V came to 4 bases and at J to 4 bases, leaving 11 bases not matched to a gene. This CDR3 has 16 amino acids. The CDR3 region is CASSSGRQGPTYGYTF. DNA for the CDR3: TGTGCCAGCAGTTCGGGAAGACAGGGGCCGACCTATGGCTACACCTTC.

J is TRBJ1-2 and V is TRBV5-1, with 12 bases that match TRBD1. With 3 bases clipped from V and 2 bases from J, the junction kept 8 bases outside the gene matches. The CDR3 is made up of 17 amino acids. Germline CDR1 and CDR2: SGHRS and YFSETQ. The CDR3 DNA reads TGCGCCAGCAGCTACACCGGGACAGGGGGCGGGAACTATGGCTACACCTTC. The encoded protein is CASSYTGTGGGNYGYTF. Full variable domain (rest looked up from reference TRBV5-1 and TRBJ1-2): KAGVTQTPRYLIKTRGQQVTLSCSPISGHRSVSWYQQTPGQGLQFLFEYFSETQRNKGNFPGRFSGRQFSNSRSEMNVSTLELGDSALYLCASSYTGTGGGNYGYTFGSGTRLTVV.

V usage is TRBV30 and J usage is TRBJ1-2; TRBD1 matches 9 bases. Germline loops: CDR1 GTSNPN, CDR2 SVGIG (reference sequence). This CDR3 spans 13 amino acids. Trimming took 2 bases from V and 6 from J; bases not matched to a gene: 4. As DNA, the CDR3 is TGTGCCTGGAGTCCCACAGGGGGCAATGGCTACACCTTC. Its translation is CAWSPTGGNGYTF.

The chain links TRBV6-6 to TRBJ2-5; no clear D. The germline V and J ends were trimmed by 6 bases and 2 bases, with 16 bases remaining between them. Germline CDR1 reads MNHNY; CDR2 reads SVGAGI (reference sequence). The CDR3 is made up of 15 amino acids. The chain's CDR3 is CASRGHYAGQETQYF. The CDR3 DNA sequence: TGTGCCAGCAGGGGCCATTACGCCGGACAAGAGACCCAGTACTTC.

The rearrangement links TRBV29-1 to TRBJ2-5; perhaps TRBD2 as D (7 bases). The V gene's germline CDR1 is SQVTM and CDR2 ANQGSEA. V lost 6 bases, J lost 3 bases, and 17 bases lay in between. The length of the CDR3 is 14 residues. CDR3 loop: CSVVGVGGEETQYF. The DNA of the CDR3 is TGCAGCGTGGTCGGAGTAGGGGGGGAAGAGACCCAGTACTTC.

The genes are TRBV18 and TRBJ2-1; 12 nucleotides line up with TRBD2. V was clipped by 1 base and J by 0 bases; unmatched bases: 4. Germline CDR1 KGHSH, CDR2 LQKENI. This CDR3 has 18 amino acids. The CDR3 region has the DNA TGTGCCAGCTCACCACTCGTGACTAGCGGGAGCTCCTACAATGAGCAGTTCTTC. It yields the protein CASSPLVTSGSSYNEQFF. Filled out from reference TRBV18 and TRBJ2-1, the complete variable domain reads NAGVMQNPRHLVRRRGQEARLRCSPMKGHSHVYWYRQLPEEGLKFMVYLQKENIIDESGMPKERFSAEFPKEGPSILRIQQVVRGDSAAYFCASSPLVTSGSSYNEQFFGPGTRLTVL.

The V gene is TRBV4-3, the J gene TRBJ1-2; D is undetermined. This CDR3 contains 17 residues. Germline CDR1 is LGHNA and CDR2 is YSLEER. The V end lost 5 bases, the J end lost 4 bases, and 23 bases lay between the germline ends. CDR3 protein: CASSKNSVGAAGYGYTF. CDR3 DNA: TGCGCCAGCAGCAAAAACAGTGTGGGCGCGGCGGGCTATGGCTACACCTTC.

A note on this clone: A read error may account for a junction end that differs from germline. The DNA for the CDR3 is TGTGCCAGCAGTTTATCCGCAACGAGACAGGAGTCCTTC. Protein: CASSLSATRQESF. The chain joins TRBV28 to TRBJ1-2, with D maybe TRBD1 (6 bases). The V gene's germline CDR1 is MDHEN and CDR2 SYDVKM. This CDR3 comprises 13 residues.

The chain links TRBV24-1 to TRBJ2-1; D possibly corresponds to TRBD2 (5 bases). Germline-derived CDR1 and CDR2 are KGHDR and SFDVKD. The CDR3 is 17 residues long. Trimming cost V 1 base and J 0 bases, with 12 bases left between them. For the CDR3, the DNA is TGTGCCACCAGTGATTTACCAGCGGCAAGCTCCTACAATGAGCAGTTCTTC. As protein: CATSDLPAASSYNEQFF.

The V gene is TRBV5-6, the J gene TRBJ2-3, with 9 bases aligning to TRBD2. V lost 5 bases and J lost 4; bases outside the gene matches: 8. The CDR3 spans 15 residues. The germline CDR1 and CDR2 sequences are SGHDT and YYEEEE. CDR3 nucleotide sequence: TGTGCCAGCAGTTTACTAGCGGGTGGGTCAGATACGCAGTATTTT. Its translation: CASSLLAGGSDTQYF.

This clone was detected once. The V call is TRBV28, the J call TRBJ1-5; 9 bases line up with TRBD1. Germline V gene sequence: CDR1 MDHEN, CDR2 SYDVKM. The CDR3 consists of 16 residues. Trimming cost V 3 bases and J 1 base; bases outside gene matches: 4. CDR3: CASSFTGGGSNQPQHF. In nucleotides, the CDR3 is TGTGCCAGCAGTTTTACAGGGGGCGGAAGCAATCAGCCCCAGCATTTT.

The chain has TRBV5-6 and TRBJ2-7, with 7 positions matching TRBD1. Germline V CDR1 and CDR2: SGHDT, YYEEEE. Trimming cost V 4 bases and J 5 bases; bases outside gene matches: 9. The CDR3 is 14 amino acids. The CDR3 here is CASSLPAGGHEQYF. The CDR3 DNA is TGTGCCAGCAGCCTACCTGCAGGGGGTCACGAGCAGTACTTC.